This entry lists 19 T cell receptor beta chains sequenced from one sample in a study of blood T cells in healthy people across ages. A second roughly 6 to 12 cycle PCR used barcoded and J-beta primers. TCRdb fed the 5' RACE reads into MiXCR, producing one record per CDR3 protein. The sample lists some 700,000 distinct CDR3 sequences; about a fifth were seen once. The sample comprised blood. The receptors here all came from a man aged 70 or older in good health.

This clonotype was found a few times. In DNA form, the CDR3 reads TGTGCCAGCAGTCGGACTAGGGACGGTGAAAAACTGTTTTTT. As protein: CASSRTRDGEKLFF. The chain recombines TRBV27 with TRBJ1-4; D may be TRBD1 (5 bases). Trimming took off 5 bases at V and 7 bases at J, with 14 bases between the two ends. This CDR3 is 14 amino acids long. The germline V gene encodes CDR1 MNHEY and CDR2 SMNVEV (reference sequence).

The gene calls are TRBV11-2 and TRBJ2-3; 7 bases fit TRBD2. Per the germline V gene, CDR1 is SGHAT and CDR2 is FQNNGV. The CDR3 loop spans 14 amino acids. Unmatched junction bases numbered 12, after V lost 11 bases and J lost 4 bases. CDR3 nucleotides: TGTGCCTTCCCTGTGGGAGGGAGGGCAGATACGCAGTATTTT. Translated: CAFPVGGRADTQYF.

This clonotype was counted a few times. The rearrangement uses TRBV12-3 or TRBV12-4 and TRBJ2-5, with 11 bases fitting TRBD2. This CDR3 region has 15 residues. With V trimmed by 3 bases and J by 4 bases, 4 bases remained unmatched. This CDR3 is CASSLRSGRGETQYF. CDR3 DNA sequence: TGTGCCAGCAGTTTGCGTAGCGGGAGGGGAGAGACCCAGTACTTC.

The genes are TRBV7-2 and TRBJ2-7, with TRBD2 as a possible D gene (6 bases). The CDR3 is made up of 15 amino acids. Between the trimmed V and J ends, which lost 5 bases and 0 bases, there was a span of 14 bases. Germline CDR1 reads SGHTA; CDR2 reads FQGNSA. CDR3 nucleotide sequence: TGTGCCAGCAGCCGAACGGGACTTGACTCCTACGAGCAGTACTTC. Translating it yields CASSRTGLDSYEQYF. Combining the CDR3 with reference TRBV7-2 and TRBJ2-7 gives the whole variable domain GAGVSQSPSNKVTEKGKDVELRCDPISGHTALYWYRQSLGQGLEFLIYFQGNSAPDKSGLPSDRFSAERTGGSVSTLTIQRTQQEDSAVYLCASSRTGLDSYEQYFGPGTRLTVT.

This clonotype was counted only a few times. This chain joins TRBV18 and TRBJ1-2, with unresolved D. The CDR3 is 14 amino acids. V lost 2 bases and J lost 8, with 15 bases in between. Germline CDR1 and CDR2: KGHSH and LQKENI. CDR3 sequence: CASSPSKALGGYTF. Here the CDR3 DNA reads TGTGCCAGCTCACCATCCAAGGCCTTGGGAGGCTACACCTTC.

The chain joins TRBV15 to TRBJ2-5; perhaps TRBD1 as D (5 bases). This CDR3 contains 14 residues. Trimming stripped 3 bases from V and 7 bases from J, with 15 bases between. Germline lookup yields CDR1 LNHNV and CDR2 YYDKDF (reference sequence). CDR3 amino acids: CATSRSREFGTQYF. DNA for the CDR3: TGTGCCACCAGCAGGAGCAGGGAATTTGGGACCCAGTACTTC.

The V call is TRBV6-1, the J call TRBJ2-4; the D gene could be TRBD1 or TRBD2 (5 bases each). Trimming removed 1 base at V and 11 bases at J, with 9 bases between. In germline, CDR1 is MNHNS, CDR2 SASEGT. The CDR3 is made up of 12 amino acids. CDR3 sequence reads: CASSEGMGVQYF. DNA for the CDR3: TGTGCCAGCAGTGAAGGGATGGGGGTTCAGTACTTC.

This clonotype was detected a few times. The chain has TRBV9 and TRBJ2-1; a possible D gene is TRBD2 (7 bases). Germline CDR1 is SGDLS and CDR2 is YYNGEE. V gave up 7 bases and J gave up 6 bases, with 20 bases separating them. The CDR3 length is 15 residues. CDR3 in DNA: TGTGCCAGCGGGAAGGGGGGGCCCCGTACCAATGAGCAGTTCTTC. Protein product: CASGKGGPRTNEQFF.

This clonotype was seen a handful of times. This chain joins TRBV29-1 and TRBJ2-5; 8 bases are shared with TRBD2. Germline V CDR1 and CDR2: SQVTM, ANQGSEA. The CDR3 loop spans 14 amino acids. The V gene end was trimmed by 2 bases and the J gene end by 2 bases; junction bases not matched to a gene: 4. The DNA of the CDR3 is TGCAGCGTTGAACTAGCGGGTCGACAAGAGACCCAGTACTTC. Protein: CSVELAGRQETQYF.

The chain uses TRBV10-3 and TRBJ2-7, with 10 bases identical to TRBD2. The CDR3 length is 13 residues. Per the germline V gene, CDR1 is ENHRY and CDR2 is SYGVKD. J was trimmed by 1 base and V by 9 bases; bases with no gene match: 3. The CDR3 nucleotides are TGTGCCATGTCTAGCGGGGGATCCTACGAGCAGTACTTC. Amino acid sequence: CAMSSGGSYEQYF.

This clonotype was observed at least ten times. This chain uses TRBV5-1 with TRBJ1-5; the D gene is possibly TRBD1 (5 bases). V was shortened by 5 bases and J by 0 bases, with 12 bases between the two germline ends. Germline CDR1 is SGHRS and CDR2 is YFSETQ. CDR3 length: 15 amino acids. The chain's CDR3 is CASSRDGNSNQPQHF. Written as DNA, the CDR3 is TGCGCCAGCAGTCGGGACGGGAATAGCAATCAGCCCCAGCATTTT.

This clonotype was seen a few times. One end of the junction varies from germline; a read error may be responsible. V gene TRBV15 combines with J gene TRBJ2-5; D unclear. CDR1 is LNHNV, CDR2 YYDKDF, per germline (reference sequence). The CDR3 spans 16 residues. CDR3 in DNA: TGTGTCACCAGCAGAGCGAGTTTAGGTTACCAAGAGACCCAGTACTTC. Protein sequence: CVTSRASLGYQETQYF.

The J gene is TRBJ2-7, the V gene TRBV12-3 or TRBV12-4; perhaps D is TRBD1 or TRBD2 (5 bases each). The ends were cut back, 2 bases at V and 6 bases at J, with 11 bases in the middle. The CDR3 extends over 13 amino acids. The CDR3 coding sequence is TGTGCCAGCAGTTTACTTTACGGGGCCGAGCAGTACGTC. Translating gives CASSLLYGAEQYV.

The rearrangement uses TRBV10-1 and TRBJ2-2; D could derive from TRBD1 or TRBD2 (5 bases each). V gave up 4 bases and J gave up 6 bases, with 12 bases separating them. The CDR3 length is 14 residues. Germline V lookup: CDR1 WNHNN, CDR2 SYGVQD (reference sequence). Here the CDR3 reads CASSGDPPPGELFF. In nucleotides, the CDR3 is TGCGCCAGCAGTGGGGACCCCCCGCCCGGGGAGCTGTTTTTT.

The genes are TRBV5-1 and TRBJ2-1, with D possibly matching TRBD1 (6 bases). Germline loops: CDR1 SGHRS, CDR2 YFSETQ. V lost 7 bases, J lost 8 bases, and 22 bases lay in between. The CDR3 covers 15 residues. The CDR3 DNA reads TGCGCCAGCGCCCGCGGTCAGGGGTCTTTGCATGAGCAGTTCTTC. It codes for CASARGQGSLHEQFF.

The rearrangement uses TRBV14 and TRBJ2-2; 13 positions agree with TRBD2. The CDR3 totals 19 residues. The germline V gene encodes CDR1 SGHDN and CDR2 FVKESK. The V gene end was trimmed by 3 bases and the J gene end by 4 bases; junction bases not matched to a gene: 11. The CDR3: CASSQDSPGLAGATGELFF. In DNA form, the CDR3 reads TGTGCCAGCAGCCAGGACTCACCTGGACTAGCGGGAGCCACCGGGGAGCTGTTTTTT.

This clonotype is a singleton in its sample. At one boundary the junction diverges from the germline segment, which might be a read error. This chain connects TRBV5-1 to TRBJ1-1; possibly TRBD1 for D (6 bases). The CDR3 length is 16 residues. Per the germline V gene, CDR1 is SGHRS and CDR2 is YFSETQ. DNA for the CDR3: TGCGCCAGCAGCTCCCGCCCGGGACACCGGAACACTGAAGCTTCCTTT. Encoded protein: CASSSRPGHRNTEASF.

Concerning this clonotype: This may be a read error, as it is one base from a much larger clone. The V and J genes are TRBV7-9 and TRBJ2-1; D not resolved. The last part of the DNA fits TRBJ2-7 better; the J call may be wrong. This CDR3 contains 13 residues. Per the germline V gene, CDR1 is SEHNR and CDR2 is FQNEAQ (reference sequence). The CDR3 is CASSTDVSYEQYF. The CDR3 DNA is TGTGCCAGCAGTACGGACGTCTCCTACGAGCAGTACTTC.

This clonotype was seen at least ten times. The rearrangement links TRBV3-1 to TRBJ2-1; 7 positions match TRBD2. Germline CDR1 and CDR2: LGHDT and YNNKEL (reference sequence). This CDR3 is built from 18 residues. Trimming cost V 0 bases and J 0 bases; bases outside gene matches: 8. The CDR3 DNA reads TGTGCCAGCAGCCAAGATCCTGTCGGGAGGAGCTCCTACAATGAGCAGTTCTTC. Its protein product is CASSQDPVGRSSYNEQFF.